This TCR beta chain appears in the sequencing data of a study of breast tumors, draining lymph nodes, adjacent tissues. Samples came from axillary lymph nodes draining the breast cancer. This clonotype has at least ten counts. Each CDR3 protein gets one entry after TCRdb re-called the multiplex PCR reads with MiXCR. The sample includes over 200,000 distinct CDR3 sequences, less than 35% of them seen just once. CDR1 and CDR2 (germline): ENHRY, SYGVKD. V was clipped by 3 bases and J by 8 bases; unmatched bases: 7. This CDR3 spans 15 amino acids. The TCR sequence derives from a female donor with breast cancer. Some clones in this sample may be carry-over from other donors' samples. The genes are TRBV10-3 and TRBJ1-4; TRBD1 matches at 9 bases. Sequenced input: axillary lymph node tissue. The CDR3 loop reads CAISDSRGQGEKLFF. The CDR3 DNA reads as TGTGCCATCAGTGACTCGCGAGGACAGGGGGAAAAACTGTTTTTT.